This T cell receptor (beta chain) was identified during a study of control samples from healthy donors and cancer patients. CDR3 size: 15 residues. Trimming removed 4 bases from V and 2 bases from J, with 10 bases in between. The V gene's germline CDR1 is SGHDT and CDR2 YYEEEE. The method was immunoSEQ multiplex PCR; TCRdb's version includes in-frame clones alone and lacks a portion of them. The data hold 150,000 to 200,000 clones, with approximately 92% observed a single time. The TCR was taken from a man between 18 and 29 years old in good health. The sample taken for sequencing was blood. This chain links TRBV5-6 with TRBJ2-6; possible D gene TRBD1, 5 bases. The DNA of the CDR3 is TGTGCCAGCAGCGTTACAGGTGCTGGGGCCAACGTCCTGACTTTC. Translated, it gives CASSVTGAGANVLTF.